This TCR beta chain originates from a study of cytomegalovirus exposure and HLA in healthy donors. Study findings and constraints: Some public TCRs appeared in many individuals, while most sequences were rare. Cytomegalovirus-associated TCR beta chains were listed, numbering 150 to 200.

The PCR had 60 Vbeta and 13 Jbeta primers. Clones were sequenced by immunoSEQ multiplex PCR, and TCRdb holds only the in-frame ones, with some missing. This specimen shows 220,000 or so clones; the ten leading clones hold over 0.95%. Comment on this clone: Its specificity is unknown.

Germline V gene data show CDR1 as MDHEN and CDR2 as SYDVKM. V dropped 2 bases and J dropped 4 bases, with 15 bases sitting between them. The CDR3 loop spans 15 amino acids. V is TRBV28 and J is TRBJ2-7; maybe TRBD1 (6 bases). The TCR comes from a girl aged 2-10 years in good health and CMV-seropositive. Material for sequencing was PBMCs. The CDR3 region has the DNA TGTGCCAGCAGTTTACCCGCAGGGGCAAGGTACGAGCAGTACTTC. It yields the protein CASSLPAGARYEQYF. The variable domain in full, completed from reference TRBV28 and TRBJ2-7, reads DVKVTQSSRYLVKRTGEKVFLECVQDMDHENMFWYRQDPGLGLRLIYFSYDVKMKEKGDIPEGYSVSREKKERFSLILESASTNQTSMYLCASSLPAGARYEQYFGPGTRLTVT.